A selection of T cell receptor beta chains follows, all from one sample in a study of CD8 T cells in ankylosing spondylitis. MiXCR was run by TCRdb on the 5' RACE reads, yielding one entry per CDR3 protein. This sample has fewer than 180,000 distinct CDR3 sequences, with approximately 44% found just once. The sample consisted of synovial fluid, either unsorted or a sorted T cell fraction (not recorded which). These receptor sequences come from a male donor with ankylosing spondylitis. The conserved cysteine and the conserved F or W are not part of the CDR3 here. The order of the fields is CDR3 protein, V gene.

CDR3: ASSYLTGTMNTEAF
V: TRBV5-1

CDR3: SVITGTGLPGELF
V: TRBV29-1

CDR3: ASSFVGENNEQF
V: TRBV5-6

CDR3: ASAQSTGKNTEAF
V: TRBV21-1

CDR3: SARDERGREAF
V: TRBV20-1

CDR3: ASSPRHPGQGRSYEQY
V: TRBV7-7

CDR3: ATSRGSNQPQH
V: TRBV24-1

CDR3: ASSPRGQMNTEAF
V: TRBV7-9

CDR3: ASSQGNGANVLT
V: TRBV4-3

CDR3: ASREDRPAEAF
V: TRBV2

CDR3: ASSQEGWQGQETQY
V: TRBV4-1